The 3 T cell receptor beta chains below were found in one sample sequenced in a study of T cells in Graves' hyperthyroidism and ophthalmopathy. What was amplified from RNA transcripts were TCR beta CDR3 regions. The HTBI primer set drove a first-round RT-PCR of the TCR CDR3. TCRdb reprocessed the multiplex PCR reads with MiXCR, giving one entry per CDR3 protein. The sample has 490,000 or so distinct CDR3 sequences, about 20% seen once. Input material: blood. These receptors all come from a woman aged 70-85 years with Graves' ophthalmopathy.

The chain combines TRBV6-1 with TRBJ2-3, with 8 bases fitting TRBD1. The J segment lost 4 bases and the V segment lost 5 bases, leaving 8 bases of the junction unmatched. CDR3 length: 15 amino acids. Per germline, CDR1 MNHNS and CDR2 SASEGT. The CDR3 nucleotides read TGTGCCAGCAGTCGAGGACAGGGAGGCGCAGATACGCAGTATTTT. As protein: CASSRGQGGADTQYF.

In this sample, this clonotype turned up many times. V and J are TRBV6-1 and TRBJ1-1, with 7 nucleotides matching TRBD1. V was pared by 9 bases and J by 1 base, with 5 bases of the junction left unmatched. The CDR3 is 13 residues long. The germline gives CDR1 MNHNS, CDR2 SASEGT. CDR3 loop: CASIRQGNTEAFF. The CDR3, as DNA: TGTGCCAGTATAAGACAGGGGAACACTGAAGCTTTCTTT.

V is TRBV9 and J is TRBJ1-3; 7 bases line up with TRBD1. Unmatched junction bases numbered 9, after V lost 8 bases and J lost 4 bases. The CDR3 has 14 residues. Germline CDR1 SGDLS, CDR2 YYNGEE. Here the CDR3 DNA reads TGTGCCAGTGCCACAGGGGTTTCGGGAAACACCATATATTTT. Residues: CASATGVSGNTIYF. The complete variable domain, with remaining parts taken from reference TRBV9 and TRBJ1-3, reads DSGVTQTPKHLITATGQRVTLRCSPRSGDLSVYWYQQSLDQGLQFLIQYYNGEERAKGNILERFSAQQFPDLHSELNLSSLELGDSALYFCASATGVSGNTIYFGEGSWLTVV.